The 10 T cell receptor beta chains below all came from one sample that was sequenced in a study of blood T cell repertoires in COVID-19. Method: immunoSEQ multiplex PCR; TCRdb's copy keeps in-frame clones and lacks some. The repertoire consists of roughly 250,000 clones, with about four fifths occurring once and the leading ten covering roughly 9.6%. The source material was peripheral blood. These receptors were taken from a woman older than 75 with acute or convalescent COVID-19.

The chain carries TRBV21-1 and TRBJ2-7; TRBD2 is the table's D call, not checked against the DNA. TRBV21-1 corresponds to a pseudogene. The CDR3 covers 17 residues. CDR3 sequence reads: CASSKGPLRTSSREQYF. CDR3 in DNA: TGTGCCAGCAGCAAAGGCCCACTTAGGACTAGTTCGAGGGAGCAGTACTTC.

The chain joins TRBV28 to TRBJ2-3; a weak D match, TRBD1 (5 bases). Germline V gives CDR1 MDHEN, CDR2 SYDVKM. The CDR3 consists of 15 residues. V lost 5 bases and J lost 2, with 14 bases in between. The DNA of the CDR3 is TGTGCCAGCAGTCTCCGGACAACCCACACAGATACGCAGTATTTT. This gives the protein CASSLRTTHTDTQYF.

This clone has just a few counts. The chain carries TRBV3-1 (or the pseudogene TRBV3-2) and TRBJ1-1, with D tentatively TRBD1 (5 bases). CDR3 length equals 14 residues. The V gene's germline CDR1 is LGHDT and CDR2 YNNKEL (reference sequence). V gave up 4 bases and J gave up 5 bases, with 14 bases separating them. CDR3 sequence reads: CASSPLDRQTEAFF. The CDR3 DNA is TGTGCCAGCAGCCCCCTCGACCGACAGACTGAAGCTTTCTTT.

The chain employs TRBV27 and TRBJ1-6; D gene uncertain. The germline V gene encodes CDR1 MNHEY and CDR2 SMNVEV (reference sequence). CDR3 length equals 13 residues. Trimming took 2 bases from V and 8 from J, leaving 7 bases between them. The CDR3 here is CASSLRGYSPLHF. The DNA of the CDR3 is TGTGCCAGCAGTTTACGGGGTTATTCACCCCTCCACTTT.

This clone has just a few counts. CDR3 loop: CASSQLDRPANEQYF. CDR3 nucleotide sequence: TGTGCCAGCAGCCAACTAGACAGGCCGGCAAACGAGCAGTACTTC. The chain links TRBV3-1 (or the pseudogene TRBV3-2) to TRBJ2-7; perhaps TRBD1 as D (6 bases). This CDR3 spans 15 amino acids. Germline CDR1 reads LGHDT; CDR2 reads YNNKEL (reference sequence). V lost 2 bases, J lost 5 bases, and 16 bases lay in between.

The CDR3 loop reads CASGGLASTDTQYF. The CDR3 bases are TGTGCCAGCGGGGGACTGGCGAGCACAGATACGCAGTATTTT. The V and J genes are TRBV27 and TRBJ2-3; weak D call: TRBD2 (6 bases). The CDR3 has 14 amino acids. V was clipped by 8 bases and J by 0 bases, with 12 bases between them. In germline, CDR1 is MNHEY, CDR2 SMNVEV (reference sequence).

The sample holds one count of this clone. The gene calls are TRBV18 and TRBJ1-4, with D unclear. This CDR3 comprises 16 residues. V lost 2 bases, J lost 5 bases, and 15 bases lay in between. Germline V CDR1 and CDR2: KGHSH, LQKENI. CDR3 nucleotide sequence: TGTGCCAGCTCACCAGGCCAGAATGTCGGGAATGAAAAACTGTTTTTT. This codes for CASSPGQNVGNEKLFF.

V is TRBV2 and J is TRBJ1-6; TRBD1 aligns across 9 bases. The CDR3 runs to 15 residues. The V gene end was trimmed by 6 bases and the J gene end by 4 bases; junction bases not matched to a gene: 4. Germline CDR1 is SNHLY and CDR2 is FYNNEI. CDR3 nucleotides: TGTGCCAGCAGACTCGACAGGGGGTATAATTCACCCCTCCACTTT. It translates to CASRLDRGYNSPLHF.

V gene TRBV5-1 combines with J gene TRBJ1-4; weak D call: TRBD1 (6 bases). V lost 3 bases to trimming and J lost 6 bases, with 18 bases between them. Germline CDR1 SGHRS, CDR2 YFSETQ. This CDR3 region has 16 residues. The CDR3 coding sequence is TGCGCCAGCAGCTCTATACCTTCCGAGGGGGATGAAAAACTGTTTTTT. This codes for CASSSIPSEGDEKLFF. Full variable domain (missing parts from reference TRBV5-1 and TRBJ1-4): KAGVTQTPRYLIKTRGQQVTLSCSPISGHRSVSWYQQTPGQGLQFLFEYFSETQRNKGNFPGRFSGRQFSNSRSEMNVSTLELGDSALYLCASSSIPSEGDEKLFFGSGTQLSVL.

This clone was seen only once. The V call is TRBV28, the J call TRBJ2-2, with TRBD2 matching over 10 bases. The V gene end was trimmed by 5 bases and the J gene end by 6 bases; junction bases not matched to a gene: 18. This CDR3 region has 19 residues. CDR1 and CDR2 from the germline V gene are MDHEN and SYDVKM. CDR3 amino acids: CASSVLVGAGGNRAGELFF. The CDR3 region has the DNA TGTGCCAGCAGTGTTCTGGTCGGAGCGGGGGGGAACCGGGCCGGGGAGCTGTTTTTT.